The TCR beta chain under discussion was sequenced for a study of T cells in Graves' hyperthyroidism and ophthalmopathy. This clonotype was seen at least ten times. Among the patients, aged 18 to 65, hyperthyroidism was newly diagnosed and had lasted under 2 months. Lactation, pregnancy, other autoimmune disease or uncontrolled infection led to exclusion of patients. Orbital computed tomography, thyroid ultrasound, serum thyroxine and TRAb, and clinical symptoms together informed the diagnoses. Fresh peripheral blood, about 10 ml of it, supplied the PBMCs. Amplified regions were TCR beta CDR3 sequences from RNA transcripts. With the HTBI primer set, the TCR CDR3 went through a first round of RT-PCR. TCRdb fed the multiplex PCR reads into MiXCR, producing one record per CDR3 protein. The sample shows a few hundred thousand distinct CDR3 sequences, more than 20% of them seen only once. The CDR3 contains 16 residues. V lost 0 bases, J lost 5 bases, and 8 bases stayed unmatched. The germline V gene encodes CDR1 SGHRS and CDR2 YFSETQ.

The V call is TRBV5-1, the J call TRBJ1-1; 9 nucleotides match TRBD1. This clonotype was sampled from a man in his late teens or twenties with Graves' hyperthyroidism. Sequencing was carried out using blood. CDR3 in amino acids: CASSLDIYRGRTEAFF. The CDR3 coding sequence is TGCGCCAGCAGCTTGGATATCTACAGGGGGCGAACTGAAGCTTTCTTT.